These 32 T cell receptor beta chains came from one sample sequenced in a study of sequential checkpoint blockade in melanoma. TCRdb keeps only in-frame clones here, not all; method: immunoSEQ multiplex PCR. This sample has 20,000 or so clones; 65% to 75% occur once, and the top ten carry around 20%. Treatment defined: randomized to nivolumab then ipilimumab (arm A) or the reverse (arm B). This sample comprised CD8+ T cells sorted from blood (inferred from file names), obtained from a patient given nivolumab and ipilimumab in sequence. These receptors were taken from a human donor with melanoma.

The rearrangement uses TRBV28 and TRBJ1-2; D possibly corresponds to TRBD1 (6 bases). Germline V gene lookup returns CDR1 MDHEN and CDR2 SYDVKM. V dropped 2 bases and J dropped 1 base, with 8 bases sitting between them. CDR3 length: 14 amino acids. The CDR3 DNA follows: TGTGCCAGCAGTTTACCAGGGGTTAACTATGGCTACACCTTC. Protein sequence: CASSLPGVNYGYTF.

The sample holds one count of this clone. This chain links TRBV19 with TRBJ2-2; 8 bases are a match to TRBD1. V trimming: 4 bases; J trimming: 4 bases; junction bases outside the gene matches: 11. Germline CDR1 and CDR2: LNHDA and SQIVND (reference sequence). This CDR3 is 17 amino acids long. In nucleotides, the CDR3 is TGTGCCAGTAGTACTTCGACAGGGGCCCTCTTCACCGGGGAGCTGTTTTTT. Translation: CASSTSTGALFTGELFF.

The rearrangement joins TRBV11-2 to TRBJ2-1; 7 nucleotides align to TRBD1. V lost 3 bases, J lost 2 bases, and 7 bases stayed unmatched. From germline, CDR1 is SGHAT and CDR2 FQNNGV. This CDR3 contains 16 residues. The chain's CDR3 is CASSFGTQGAYNEQFF. The CDR3 DNA follows: TGTGCCAGCAGCTTCGGAACCCAGGGGGCCTACAATGAGCAGTTCTTC.

For this clone: In the same sample, other DNA sequences code for this CDR3. This sequence joins TRBV27 and TRBJ2-1, with 7 bases aligning to TRBD2. The CDR3 covers 12 residues. CDR1 is MNHEY, CDR2 SMNVEV, per germline (reference sequence). V lost 11 bases to trimming and J lost 6 bases; unmatched junction nucleotides: 7. The CDR3 DNA follows: TGTGCCGCCTGGACGGGGGGCAATGAGCAGTTCTTC. It translates to CAAWTGGNEQFF.

This clone was picked up a small number of times. V and J are TRBV5-5 and TRBJ1-5; D ambiguous. This CDR3 has 14 amino acids. The V end was cut by 5 bases, the J end by 6 bases, with 15 bases between. Germline V CDR1 and CDR2: SGHKS, YYEKEE (reference sequence). CDR3 coding DNA: TGTGCCAGCAGAATTATCGCCGGAGGTCAGCCCCAGCATTTT. Protein sequence: CASRIIAGGQPQHF.

In its sample, this clone was seen a few times. This chain links TRBV11-1 with TRBJ2-1; 7 positions agree with TRBD1. Looked up from germline, CDR1 is SGHAT and CDR2 is FQDESV (reference sequence). The CDR3 is made up of 15 amino acids. After removal of 5 bases from V and 8 bases from J, the junction contained 12 bases not matched to a gene. The CDR3 loop is CASSPLGQAADEQFF. In DNA form, the CDR3 reads TGTGCCAGCAGCCCACTTGGACAGGCCGCCGATGAGCAGTTCTTC.

This clone was observed a few times. The J gene is TRBJ2-1, the V gene TRBV6-4, with 9 bases identical to TRBD1. The V gene's germline CDR1 is MRHNA and CDR2 SNTAGT. Germline trimming cut 0 bases from V and 3 bases from J; bases unmatched to any gene: 0. The CDR3 spans 15 residues. CDR3 protein: CASSDSTGGYNEQFF. CDR3 sequence (DNA): TGTGCCAGCAGTGACTCGACAGGGGGCTACAATGAGCAGTTCTTC.

The chain uses TRBV6-1 and TRBJ1-3; D gene uncertain. This CDR3 spans 14 amino acids. The germline gives CDR1 MNHNS, CDR2 SASEGT. The V end lost 7 bases, the J end lost 0 bases, and 10 bases lay between the germline ends. DNA for the CDR3: TGTGCCAGCACTATTTCGGGCTCTGGAAACACCATATATTTT. Protein sequence: CASTISGSGNTIYF.

The V and J genes are TRBV9 and TRBJ2-7, with a possible D match to TRBD1 (6 bases). The CDR3 contains 15 residues. In germline, CDR1 is SGDLS, CDR2 YYNGEE. Trimming removed 3 bases at V and 6 bases at J, with 19 bases between. The DNA for the CDR3 is TGTGCCAGCAGCGCGGAAACTCACACAGGGAGCGAGCAGTACTTC. This gives the protein CASSAETHTGSEQYF.

The V call is TRBV7-9, the J call TRBJ2-5; the D gene is possibly TRBD1 (6 bases). V was trimmed by 5 bases and J by 7 bases, leaving 20 bases between them. CDR1 and CDR2 from the germline V gene are SEHNR and FQNEAQ (reference sequence). There are 15 residues in the CDR3. The CDR3 is CASSVTTGPPGTQYF. The CDR3 bases are TGTGCCAGCAGCGTAACGACAGGTCCACCGGGGACCCAGTACTTC.

This chain uses TRBV9 with TRBJ2-1; 9 positions agree with TRBD2. The junction had 6 bases not matched to a gene; V was cut back by 4 bases and J by 4 bases. The V gene's germline CDR1 is SGDLS and CDR2 YYNGEE. This CDR3 has 15 residues. The CDR3 DNA reads as TGTGCCAGCAGCTTAGGGCGGGGGGGGTACAATGAGCAGTTCTTC. The encoded protein is CASSLGRGGYNEQFF. Based on the CDR3 plus reference TRBV9 and TRBJ2-1, the full variable domain is DSGVTQTPKHLITATGQRVTLRCSPRSGDLSVYWYQQSLDQGLQFLIQYYNGEERAKGNILERFSAQQFPDLHSELNLSSLELGDSALYFCASSLGRGGYNEQFFGPGTRLTVL.

The V and J genes are TRBV2 and TRBJ2-7; 9 bases are shared with TRBD2. The J segment lost 3 bases and the V segment lost 11 bases, leaving 11 bases of the junction unmatched. The CDR3 sequence is 14 residues long. Germline V lookup: CDR1 SNHLY, CDR2 FYNNEI. DNA for the CDR3: TGTGCCGTTGCCGGGACTAGCCAAAACTACGAGCAGTACGTC. Its protein product is CAVAGTSQNYEQYV.

By share, this clone counts as medium-sized. The chain joins TRBV6-6 to TRBJ2-6; tentative D call: TRBD2 (6 bases). This CDR3 has 16 amino acids. The V end lost 5 bases, the J end lost 4 bases, and 15 bases lay between the germline ends. Germline V gene lookup returns CDR1 MNHNY and CDR2 SVGAGI (reference sequence). As DNA, the CDR3 is TGTGCCAGCAGTCCTACCCGGGGGACCGGGGCCAACGTCCTGACTTTC. Translated: CASSPTRGTGANVLTF.

This rearrangement joins TRBV27 to TRBJ1-4; 7 bases align to TRBD1. Per the germline V gene, CDR1 is MNHEY and CDR2 is SMNVEV (reference sequence). The CDR3 sequence is 14 residues long. Germline trimming cut 4 bases from V and 1 base from J; bases unmatched to any gene: 0. The CDR3 reads CASSWDRTNEKLFF. CDR3 DNA sequence: TGTGCCAGCAGTTGGGACAGAACTAATGAAAAACTGTTTTTT.

This chain connects TRBV16 to TRBJ2-5, with 8 bases fitting TRBD1. The end of the DNA fits TRBJ2-7 better, so the J call may be wrong. The CDR3 length is 14 residues. Germline CDR1 and CDR2: KGHSY and FQNENV. The CDR3 spells CASSPGTGSYEQYF. CDR3 in DNA: TGTGCCAGCAGCCCCGGGACAGGCTCCTACGAGCAGTACTTC.

This chain links TRBV6-4 with TRBJ2-3; 8 nucleotides align to TRBD2. Germline CDR1 and CDR2: MRHNA and SNTAGT. After removal of 2 bases from V and 2 bases from J, the junction contained 3 bases not matched to a gene. This CDR3 spans 15 amino acids. This chain's CDR3 is CASSDGAGDTDTQYF. Written as DNA, the CDR3 is TGTGCCAGCAGTGACGGAGCGGGGGACACAGATACGCAGTATTTT.

The chain has TRBV2 and TRBJ2-6; tentative D call: TRBD1 (6 bases). V was clipped by 5 bases and J by 0 bases, with 17 bases between them. CDR1 and CDR2 (germline): SNHLY, FYNNEI. CDR3 length equals 18 residues. The CDR3 region is CASSKTGPRYSGANVLTF. CDR3 bases: TGTGCCAGCAGTAAAACAGGGCCTCGTTACTCTGGGGCCAACGTCCTGACTTTC.

The chain is built from TRBV4-2 and TRBJ1-1, with D possibly matching TRBD1 (5 bases). Per germline, CDR1 LGHNA and CDR2 YNFKEQ. This CDR3 comprises 15 residues. Trimming took off 4 bases at V and 4 bases at J, with 16 bases between the two ends. CDR3 in DNA: TGTGCCAGCAGCCCGGAAGCAGGGTCTGGCACTGAAGCTTTCTTT. Its translation: CASSPEAGSGTEAFF.

This chain links TRBV14 with TRBJ1-1; the D is unclear. Germline CDR1 reads SGHDN; CDR2 reads FVKESK. V lost 4 bases to trimming and J lost 0 bases, with 12 bases between them. CDR3 length: 15 residues. CDR3: CASSPGPPLNTEAFF. The CDR3 bases are TGTGCCAGCAGCCCGGGTCCCCCCTTGAACACTGAAGCTTTCTTT.

This chain joins TRBV18 and TRBJ1-1, with D maybe TRBD1 (5 bases). V lost 3 bases to trimming and J lost 1 base, with 6 bases between them. The length of the CDR3 is 13 residues. Germline V gene data show CDR1 as KGHSH and CDR2 as LQKENI. The CDR3 DNA reads TGTGCCAGCTCACCTGGACAGAACACTGAAGCTTTCTTT. Its protein is CASSPGQNTEAFF.

The V and J genes are TRBV2 and TRBJ1-2, with D perhaps matching TRBD1 (5 bases). CDR1 is SNHLY, CDR2 FYNNEI, per germline. There are 14 residues in the CDR3. V was clipped by 6 bases and J by 3 bases, with 14 bases between them. The CDR3 DNA sequence: TGTGCCAGCAGAGGGTGGGGCGGTGACTATGGCTACACCTTC. It encodes CASRGWGGDYGYTF.

The chain joins TRBV28 to TRBJ2-5, with 7 bases matching TRBD1. Germline lookup yields CDR1 MDHEN and CDR2 SYDVKM. The CDR3 contains 14 residues. After removal of 6 bases from V and 0 bases from J, the junction contained 4 bases not matched to a gene. This CDR3 reads CASRQGIDQETQYF. The CDR3 bases are TGTGCCAGCAGACAGGGGATAGACCAAGAGACCCAGTACTTC.

This CDR3 reads CASSQETGISSYEQYF. The CDR3 region has the DNA TGTGCCAGCAGCCAAGAGACAGGCATCAGCTCCTACGAGCAGTACTTC. The V and J genes are TRBV4-2 and TRBJ2-7; possible D gene TRBD1, 6 bases. V was cut by 0 bases and J by 0 bases, with 12 bases left in between. Germline lookup yields CDR1 LGHNA and CDR2 YNFKEQ. This CDR3 is 16 amino acids long.

The chain recombines TRBV29-1 with TRBJ1-3; D not certain. V shed 4 bases and J shed 0 bases, with 10 bases lying between them. Germline V gene data show CDR1 as SQVTM and CDR2 as ANQGSEA. The CDR3 is made up of 14 amino acids. The CDR3 protein is CSVVLASSGNTIYF. The CDR3 DNA reads TGCAGCGTTGTTCTCGCGAGCTCTGGAAACACCATATATTTT.

The CDR3 loop is CASSFTGGGGYTF. The DNA for the CDR3 is TGTGCCAGCAGTTTCACCGGCGGGGGTGGCTACACCTTC. The chain combines TRBV27 with TRBJ1-2, with D possibly matching TRBD1 (5 bases). V lost 3 bases and J 7 bases, leaving 12 bases between the germline ends. The CDR3 has 13 amino acids. CDR1 and CDR2 (germline): MNHEY, SMNVEV (reference sequence).

For this clone: In the same sample, other DNA sequences code for this CDR3. The gene calls are TRBV27 and TRBJ2-7; D gene unclear. The V end lost 1 base, the J end lost 7 bases, and 11 bases lay between the germline ends. This CDR3 contains 13 residues. In germline, CDR1 is MNHEY, CDR2 SMNVEV (reference sequence). The CDR3 bases are TGTGCCAGCAGTTTATACTACGCCTTGGAGCAGTACTTC. Protein product: CASSLYYALEQYF.

The genes are TRBV9 and TRBJ2-5; possibly TRBD1 for D (5 bases). The CDR3 covers 12 residues. The V end was cut by 3 bases, the J end by 4 bases, with 7 bases between. Germline V gene data show CDR1 as SGDLS and CDR2 as YYNGEE. The CDR3 nucleotides are TGTGCCAGCAGCGCCCAGGGAGAGACCCAGTACTTC. It encodes CASSAQGETQYF.

This clone has only a few counts. The chain couples TRBV7-2 to TRBJ2-5; 7 bases are a match to TRBD2. The J call may be mistaken, given a closer DNA end match to TRBJ2-7. The CDR3 runs to 16 residues. The germline gives CDR1 SGHTA, CDR2 FQGNSA. The CDR3: CASSSGPPGGGYEQYF. CDR3 in DNA: TGTGCCAGCAGCTCAGGGCCCCCGGGGGGTGGCTACGAGCAGTACTTC.

Of note for this clone: An end of the junction does not agree with germline; a read error may underlie this. This rearrangement joins TRBV5-3 to TRBJ2-5; TRBD1 aligns across 7 bases. TRBV5-3 is an ORF, with its function uncertain. The CDR3 has 13 residues. CDR3 nucleotides: TGTGCCAGCAGCTGGACAGGACAAGAGACCCAGTACTTC. This encodes CASSWTGQETQYF.

The rearrangement joins TRBV6-5 to TRBJ1-6; 11 nucleotides line up with TRBD1. The J segment lost 10 bases and the V segment lost 5 bases, leaving 7 bases of the junction unmatched. Germline V gives CDR1 MNHEY, CDR2 SVGAGI. The CDR3 sequence is 15 residues long. The CDR3 sequence: CASSPGTGGLSPLHF. CDR3 nucleotide sequence: TGTGCCAGCAGTCCCGGGACAGGGGGATTGTCACCCCTCCACTTT.

The gene calls are TRBV19 and TRBJ1-2; D may be TRBD1 (5 bases). The V end lost 1 base, the J end lost 0 bases, and 12 bases lay between the germline ends. The CDR3 sequence is 16 residues long. Germline loops: CDR1 LNHDA, CDR2 SQIVND (reference sequence). This chain's CDR3 is CASSIVGAEANYGYTF. In DNA form, the CDR3 reads TGTGCCAGTAGTATAGTTGGGGCCGAAGCTAACTATGGCTACACCTTC.

This clone was observed once. V usage is TRBV7-9 and J usage is TRBJ2-5; D remains ambiguous. The last part of the DNA fits TRBJ2-7 better; the J call may be wrong. The CDR3 contains 12 residues. In germline, CDR1 is SEHNR, CDR2 FQNEAQ (reference sequence). CDR3 protein: CASSLVNYEQYF. DNA of the CDR3: TGTGCCAGCAGCTTAGTGAACTACGAGCAGTACTTC.